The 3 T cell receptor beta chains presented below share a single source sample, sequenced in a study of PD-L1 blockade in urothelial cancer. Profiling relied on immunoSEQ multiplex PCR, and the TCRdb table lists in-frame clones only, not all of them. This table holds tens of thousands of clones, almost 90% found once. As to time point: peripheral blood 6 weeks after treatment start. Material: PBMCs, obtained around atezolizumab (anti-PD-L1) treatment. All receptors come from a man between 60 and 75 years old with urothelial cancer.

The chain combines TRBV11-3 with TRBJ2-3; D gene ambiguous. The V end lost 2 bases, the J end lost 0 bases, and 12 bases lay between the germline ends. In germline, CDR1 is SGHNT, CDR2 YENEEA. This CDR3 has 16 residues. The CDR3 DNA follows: TGTGCCAGCAGCTTAAGAGGCCGTGGGAGCACAGATACGCAGTATTTT. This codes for CASSLRGRGSTDTQYF.

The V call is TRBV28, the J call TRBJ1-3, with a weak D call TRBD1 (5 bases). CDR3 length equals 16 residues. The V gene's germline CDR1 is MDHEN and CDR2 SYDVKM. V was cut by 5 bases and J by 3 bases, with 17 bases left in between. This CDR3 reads CASSPPGRAGGNTIYF. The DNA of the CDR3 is TGTGCCAGCAGTCCCCCCGGCAGGGCCGGTGGAAACACCATATATTTT.

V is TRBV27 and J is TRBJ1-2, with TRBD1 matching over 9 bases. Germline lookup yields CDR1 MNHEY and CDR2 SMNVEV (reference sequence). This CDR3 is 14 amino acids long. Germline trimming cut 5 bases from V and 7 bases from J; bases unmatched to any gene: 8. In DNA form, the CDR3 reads TGTGCCAGCAGTCCGGACAGGGGAGGCGTTGGCTACACCTTC. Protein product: CASSPDRGGVGYTF.